This T cell receptor beta chain stems from a study of identical twins. Study-level results: Zero-insertion analyses might be partly confounded by invariant T cells like MAIT and iNKT. Excess sharing between twins was weaker in beta out-of-frame sequences.

TCRdb re-derived calls from the 5' RACE reads in MiXCR, one entry per CDR3 protein. This table holds about 520,000 distinct CDR3 sequences, approximately 22% found once. As concerns this clonotype: Its target is not known.

CDR1 DFQATT and CDR2 SNEGSKA come from the germline V gene (reference sequence). V was pared by 6 bases and J by 2 bases, with 10 bases of the junction left unmatched. This CDR3 is built from 15 residues. These data were also filed under a second study, of T cells expressing NK-cell markers. That paper adds: Clones of NKG2C+ T cells that had expanded were of unclear HCMV specificity.

The sequenced material came from CD4+ T cells sorted from blood. The receptor comes from a young woman in good health. The rearrangement links TRBV20-1 to TRBJ2-1; TRBD2 matches 7 bases. CDR3 amino acids: CSALGLVGPYNEQFF. CDR3 nucleotide sequence: TGCAGTGCCCTCGGACTAGTCGGCCCCTACAATGAGCAGTTCTTC.